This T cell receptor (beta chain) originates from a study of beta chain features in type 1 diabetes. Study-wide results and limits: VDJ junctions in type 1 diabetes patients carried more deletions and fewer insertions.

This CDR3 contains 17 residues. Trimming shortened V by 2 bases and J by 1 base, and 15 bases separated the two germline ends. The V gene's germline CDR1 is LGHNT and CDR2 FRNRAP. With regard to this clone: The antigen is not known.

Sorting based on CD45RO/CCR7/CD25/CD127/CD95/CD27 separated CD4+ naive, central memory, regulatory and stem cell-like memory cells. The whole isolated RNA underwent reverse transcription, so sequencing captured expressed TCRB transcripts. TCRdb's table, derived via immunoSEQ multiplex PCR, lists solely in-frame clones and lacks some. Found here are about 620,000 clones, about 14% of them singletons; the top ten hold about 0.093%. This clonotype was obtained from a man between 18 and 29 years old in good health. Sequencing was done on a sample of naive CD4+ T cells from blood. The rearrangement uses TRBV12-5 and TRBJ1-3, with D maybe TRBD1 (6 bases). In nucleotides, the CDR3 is TGTGCTAGTGGTTTGACGATCTCCGGACAGTCTGGAAACACCATATATTTT. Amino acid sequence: CASGLTISGQSGNTIYF.